One sample yielded the 2 T cell receptor beta chains listed below, sequenced in a study of T cell therapy after organ transplantation. Their antigen targets remain unknown. The repertoire was sequenced with immunoSEQ multiplex PCR; TCRdb's copy has only in-frame clones and lacks some. This sample has about 21,000 clones, with around 84% found just once. Stated time point: 20-29 weeks after completion of therapy. Sequencing used CD8+ T cells from blood, obtained after autologous CMV-specific T cell therapy. These receptors all come from a human patient who had received a solid organ transplant and had CMV disease. Some T cells may originate from the graft donor.

This clone was recorded only once. This rearrangement joins TRBV28 to TRBJ1-2, with D possibly being TRBD1 (5 bases). Germline CDR1 reads MDHEN; CDR2 reads SYDVKM. The germline V and J ends were trimmed by 1 base and 2 bases, with 14 bases remaining between them. The CDR3 covers 16 residues. The CDR3 bases are TGTGCCAGCAGTTTATTCCCAGGGCCCAACAACTATGGCTACACCTTC. It yields the protein CASSLFPGPNNYGYTF.

In this sample, this clone turned up once. The chain employs TRBV4-1 and TRBJ2-3; no clear D gene. Trimming cost V 1 base and J 6 bases, with 11 bases left between them. The CDR3 spans 14 residues. Germline V gene data show CDR1 as MGHRA and CDR2 as YSYEKL. CDR3 protein: CASSQGGLGDTQYF. The CDR3 DNA reads TGCGCCAGCAGCCAAGGTGGATTGGGGGATACGCAGTATTTT.